This T cell receptor beta chain is from a study of CD8 T cells in Susac syndrome. Study-level background: Patients with Susac syndrome were therapy-naive, taking corticosteroids, with some also receiving intravenous immunoglobulin, or taking intravenous immunoglobulin alone at the time their blood was drawn.

The CDR3 is 15 amino acids. Germline V gene data show CDR1 as SGHKS and CDR2 as YYEKEE (reference sequence). V lost 2 bases to trimming and J lost 3 bases, with 12 bases between them. The diagnostic criteria were recently defined, and patients with Susac syndrome met them for definite or probable disease. Negative magnetic isolation gave CD8+ and CD4+ cells; FACS enriched CD8+ TEMRA. Reverse transcription of roughly 0.5 to 1 ug RNA was carried out with random hexamers. It was immunoSEQ multiplex PCR that amplified TCR beta CDR3 across 54 Vbeta and 13 Jbeta. TCRdb re-called the immunoSEQ multiplex PCR reads through MiXCR, storing one row per CDR3 protein. The sample lists approximately 180,000 distinct CDR3 sequences, 85% to 95% seen once, with 0.099% in the top ten.

This TCR was sampled from a human donor with Susac syndrome. Sample: CD4+ T cells from PBMCs. This chain uses TRBV5-5 with TRBJ2-1; possible D gene TRBD2, 6 bases. The CDR3 nucleotides are TGTGCCAGCAGCTTACGGGACTCCGTCTACAATGAGCAGTTCTTC. Translated, it gives CASSLRDSVYNEQFF. The entire variable domain, with the rest obtained from reference TRBV5-5 and TRBJ2-1, is as follows: DAGVTQSPTHLIKTRGQQVTLRCSPISGHKSVSWYQQVLGQGPQFIFQYYEKEERGRGNFPDRFSARQFPNYSSELNVNALLLGDSALYLCASSLRDSVYNEQFFGPGTRLTVL.